The clone carrying this TCR beta chain was counted once. As yet, its antigen is unknown. This sample is part of a study of T cell responses to AZD1222 COVID-19 vaccine. Findings and limits, study-wide: Reportedly, close to half of spike-specific TCRs are directed against unmutated variant regions. With two AZD1222 doses given, Spike-specific TCR breadth and depth both rose. Distributed over spike, vaccine-associated CD4 TCRs predominated at 160-218 and 743-854.

TCRdb keeps only in-frame clones here, not all; method: immunoSEQ multiplex PCR. This table holds roughly 120,000 clones, just over 85% found once. The CDR3 has 12 residues. The germline V gene encodes CDR1 SGDLS and CDR2 YYNGEE. The V and J ends lost 0 bases and 8 bases respectively, with 8 bases between them. The specimen was peripheral blood, collected on day 0 of AZD1222 vaccination. The rearrangement links TRBV9 to TRBJ1-2; perhaps TRBD1 as D (5 bases). The clonotype comes from an adult in good health. The CDR3 coding sequence is TGTGCCAGCAGCGTAGATCGGGGGGGCTACACCTTC. It is translated as CASSVDRGGYTF.